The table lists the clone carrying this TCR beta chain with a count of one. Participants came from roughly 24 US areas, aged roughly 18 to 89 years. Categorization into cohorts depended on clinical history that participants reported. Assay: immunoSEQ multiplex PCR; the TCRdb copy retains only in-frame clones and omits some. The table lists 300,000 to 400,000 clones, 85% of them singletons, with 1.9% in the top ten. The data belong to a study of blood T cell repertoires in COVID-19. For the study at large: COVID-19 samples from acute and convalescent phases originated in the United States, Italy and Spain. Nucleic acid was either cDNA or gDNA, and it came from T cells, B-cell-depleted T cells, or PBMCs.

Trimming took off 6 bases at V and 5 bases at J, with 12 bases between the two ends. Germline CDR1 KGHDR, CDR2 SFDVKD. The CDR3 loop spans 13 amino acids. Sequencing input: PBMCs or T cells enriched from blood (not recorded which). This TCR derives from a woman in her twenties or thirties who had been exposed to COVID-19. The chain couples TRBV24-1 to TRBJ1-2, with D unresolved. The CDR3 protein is CATSTGAGYGYTF. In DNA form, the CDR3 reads TGTGCCACCAGTACTGGCGCGGGGTATGGCTACACCTTC.